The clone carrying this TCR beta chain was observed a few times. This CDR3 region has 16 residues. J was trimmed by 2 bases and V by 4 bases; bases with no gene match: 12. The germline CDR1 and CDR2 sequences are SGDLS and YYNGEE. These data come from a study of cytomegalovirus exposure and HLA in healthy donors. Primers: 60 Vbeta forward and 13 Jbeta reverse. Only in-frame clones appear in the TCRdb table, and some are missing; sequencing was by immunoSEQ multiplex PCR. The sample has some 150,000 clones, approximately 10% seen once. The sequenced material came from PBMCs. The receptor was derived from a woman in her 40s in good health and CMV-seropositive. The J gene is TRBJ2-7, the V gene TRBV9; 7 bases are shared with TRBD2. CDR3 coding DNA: TGTGCCAGCAGCCCCCGCGGGGGAGCGGAACCCTACGAGCAGTACTTC. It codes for CASSPRGGAEPYEQYF.